The clone carrying this T cell receptor beta chain occurred a few times. Its target is unknown. TCR sequencing covered a few patients who responded to pembrolizumab. The protocol was immunoSEQ multiplex PCR, while the TCRdb copy is restricted to in-frame clones and leaves out a portion. The sample lists roughly 80,000 clones; over 75% were seen once. This specimen comes from a study of PD-1 blockade in mismatch repair-deficient tumors. The study's findings and limits: After pembrolizumab, tumor-resident clones rose rapidly, then generally contracted before radiologic responses.

This clonotype was sampled from an adult with mismatch repair-deficient cancer. The sample was peripheral blood, taken 12 weeks after starting pembrolizumab.

CDR3 nucleotide sequence: TGTGCCAGCAGCTTAGAGCGGGGGCGTGAGCAGTTCTTC. Residues: CASSLERGREQFF. The chain joins TRBV11-3 to TRBJ2-1; possible D gene TRBD2, 7 bases. This CDR3 is built from 13 residues. Germline CDR1 is SGHNT and CDR2 is YENEEA. Trimming shortened V by 0 bases and J by 9 bases, and 9 bases separated the two germline ends.